This entry is about one T cell receptor beta chain. The antigen remains undetermined. The data were produced by immunoSEQ multiplex PCR, yet TCRdb's version contains in-frame clones alone and is incomplete. The table lists around 28,000 clones, 81% of them singletons, with around a third in the top ten. The data originate from a study of lymphopenia after photon versus proton radiotherapy. Findings and limits, study-wide: After lymphocyte nadir, photon-treated repertoires showed oligoclonal expansion, especially CD8+ Temra.

There are 16 residues in the CDR3. The germline gives CDR1 SGHVS, CDR2 FQNEAQ. With V trimmed by 3 bases and J by 5 bases, 11 bases remained unmatched. Material: peripheral blood, obtained from a patient treated with photon-based radiotherapy. This sequence was found in a man aged 45 to 65 with gastric cancer. The chain carries TRBV7-8 and TRBJ2-3; 7 positions agree with TRBD2. This CDR3 is CASSLAWRGREDTQYF. Here the CDR3 DNA reads TGTGCCAGCAGCTTGGCCTGGCGGGGGAGAGAAGATACGCAGTATTTT.